The entry below gives a single T cell receptor beta chain sequence along with its context. This clone was found once. The antigen it recognizes is unknown. Base qualities are missing; no much larger clone stands one base away. Healthy HIV-negative adults with no recently reported acute infections or vaccinations were included as donors. Every donor was a Caucasian adult living in Nashville, Tennessee, USA. CD4+ T cells were enriched through magnetic negative selection, after which naive cells were positively selected on CD45RA and the remaining negative fraction served as the memory subset. Blood was obtained by leukapheresis, after which PBMCs were separated by Ficoll-Histopaque density gradient centrifugation and cryopreserved in liquid nitrogen vapor phase. Purity and quantity of every magnetically sorted T cell population were checked by analytical flow cytometry. Genomic DNA was isolated from each sorted fraction and quantified by UV absorbance on a Nanodrop 2000c.

CDR3 length: 12 amino acids, cysteine to phenylalanine. This entry keeps only the CDR3 DNA: 36 bases, framed from base 1. CDR1 SNHLY and CDR2 FYNNEI were looked up in the germline V gene. Trimming takes 3 bases from V and 3 bases from J, and the germline ends sit 6 bases apart. Using the deep immunoSEQ assay, TCR CDR3 regions were amplified from genomic DNA by multiplex PCR. Extracted genomic DNA from each cell subset was distributed evenly across all wells of several immunoSEQ 96-well plates, and each plate was treated as a replicate. For sorted subsets, each replicate PCR was loaded with around 220 ng genomic DNA, equivalent to approximately 33,000 T cell genomes. The purified libraries were quantified using a Qubit 3.0 fluorometer, sized with a Bioanalyzer 2100, and then quantified again using the KAPA Library Quantification kit. Every immunoSEQ 96-well plate was sequenced on a dedicated single-read 150-cycle Illumina NextSeq 550 flow cell. For the original study's pipeline: The immunoSEQ output contained only junctional sequences without quality scores, so filtering could not match that applied to full-length reads. To assign V/J genes and CDR3, sequences were annotated against IMGT germline references using PyIR, a Python wrapper for IgBLAST v1.9. Reads were removed for weak V/J assignments (E-value above 1e-6), missing CDR3, stop codons, out-of-frame junctions, or ambiguous translated residues. A V3J clonotype was defined by an identical inferred V gene, J gene, and CDR3 amino acid sequence. Percentage overlap between repertoires was computed as shared unique clonotypes divided by the size of the smaller repertoire. Repertoire richness was assessed with RTK rarefaction, the Chao1 estimator, and Recon v2.1 estimates of unobserved clonotypes. Generation probabilities were computed with OLGA for all TCRbeta clonotypes obtained by the gDNA method from several donors. TCRdb took over this immuneACCESS table, retaining in-frame rearrangements with V and J assigned. Such tables are incomplete; in checked studies, under half of the missing clones stem from an unresolved V gene, and the remainder is unexplained. For V, J and clone size, that table is used; D and trimming come from the DNA. For this sample the table gives about 360,000 clones, of which around four fifths were detected only once. The ten top clones hold more than 9% of the sample.

The data derive from a study of shared clonotypes between healthy human individuals (dated by TCRdb to the early 2020s). For the study in its entirety: The cohort included three men and a couple of women between 18 and 49 years of age. Per donor, three plates each were used for CD4 naive and CD4 memory, two for CD8 naive, and one for CD8 memory. Libraries were prepared and TCR repertoires were sequenced by different laboratories using diverse techniques, in order to increase sequencing depth and limit assay-specific biases. Per donor, leukapheresis produced somewhere between about 0.8 and 9.5 billion PBMCs. Blood TCR repertoires of about five healthy adults were deeply sequenced to estimate repertoire size and the extent of clonotype sharing between individuals.

Broader findings and caveats from the paper: Incomplete sequencing was indicated by rarefaction of sorted-subset datasets, despite the large sequencing depth. Compared with non-shared clonotypes, clonotypes shared by all four sorted-subset donors had higher generation probabilities. When a handful of donors were compared, the shared fraction of clonotypes was about 5.2% for naive CD4, roughly 3.3% for naive CD8, 2.3% for memory CD4, and 0.4% for memory CD8. Only blood was sampled, and tissue TCR repertoires likely differ from those in blood. Because the study included a small number of donors, the genetic and exposure-history diversity represented was limited. Pairwise subsampling indicated that sequencing depth was expected to affect the degree of clonotype sharing among donors. Estimated clonotype richness was generally larger for naive than for memory subsets.

The sample comprised memory CD4+ T cells sorted from blood. The intended sense of this specimen's cell subset or site label: CD45RA-negative fraction. This clonotype was obtained from a man aged 25-45 years in good health. Rearrangement joined TRBV2 to TRBJ2-7; the D gene is not confidently resolved. The CDR3 region reads CASSDSGYEQYF. The DNA is as follows: TGTGCCAGCAGTGACTCCGGCTACGAGCAGTACTTC. Beyond the CDR3, the reference TRBV2 and TRBJ2-7 genes provide the residues; the full variable domain reads: EPEVTQTPSHQVTQMGQEVILRCVPISNHLYFYWYRQILGQKVEFLVSFYNNEISEKSEIFDDQFSVERPDGSNFTLKIRSTKLEDSAMYFCASSDSGYEQYFGPGTRLTVT.